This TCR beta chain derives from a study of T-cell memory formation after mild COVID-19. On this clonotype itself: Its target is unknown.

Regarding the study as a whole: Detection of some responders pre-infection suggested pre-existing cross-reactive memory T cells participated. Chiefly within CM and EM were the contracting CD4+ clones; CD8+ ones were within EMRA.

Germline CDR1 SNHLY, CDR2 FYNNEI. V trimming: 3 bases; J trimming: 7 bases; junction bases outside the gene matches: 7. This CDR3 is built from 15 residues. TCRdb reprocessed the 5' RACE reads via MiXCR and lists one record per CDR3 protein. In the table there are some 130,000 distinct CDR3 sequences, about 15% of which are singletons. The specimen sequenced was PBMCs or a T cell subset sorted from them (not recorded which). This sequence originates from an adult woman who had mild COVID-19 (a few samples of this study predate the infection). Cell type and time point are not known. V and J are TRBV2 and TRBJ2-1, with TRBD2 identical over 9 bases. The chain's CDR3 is CASSEEREVGNEQFF. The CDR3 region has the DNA TGTGCCAGCAGTGAGGAGCGGGAGGTCGGGAATGAGCAGTTCTTC. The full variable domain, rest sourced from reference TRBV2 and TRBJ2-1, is EPEVTQTPSHQVTQMGQEVILRCVPISNHLYFYWYRQILGQKVEFLVSFYNNEISEKSEIFDDQFSVERPDGSNFTLKIRSTKLEDSAMYFCASSEEREVGNEQFFGPGTRLTVL.